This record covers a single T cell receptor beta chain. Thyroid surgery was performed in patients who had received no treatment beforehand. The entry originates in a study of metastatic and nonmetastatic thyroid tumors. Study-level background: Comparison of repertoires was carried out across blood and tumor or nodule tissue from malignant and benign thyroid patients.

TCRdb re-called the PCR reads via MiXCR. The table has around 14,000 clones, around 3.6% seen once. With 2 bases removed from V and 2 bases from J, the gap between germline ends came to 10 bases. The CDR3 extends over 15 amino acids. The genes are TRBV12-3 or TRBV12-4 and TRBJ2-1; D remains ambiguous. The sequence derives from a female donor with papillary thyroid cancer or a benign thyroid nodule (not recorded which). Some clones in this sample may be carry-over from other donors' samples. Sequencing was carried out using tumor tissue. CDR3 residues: CASSLSREPYNEQFF. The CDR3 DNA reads TGTGCCAGCAGTTTATCGAGAGAACCCTACAATGAGCAGTTCTTC.